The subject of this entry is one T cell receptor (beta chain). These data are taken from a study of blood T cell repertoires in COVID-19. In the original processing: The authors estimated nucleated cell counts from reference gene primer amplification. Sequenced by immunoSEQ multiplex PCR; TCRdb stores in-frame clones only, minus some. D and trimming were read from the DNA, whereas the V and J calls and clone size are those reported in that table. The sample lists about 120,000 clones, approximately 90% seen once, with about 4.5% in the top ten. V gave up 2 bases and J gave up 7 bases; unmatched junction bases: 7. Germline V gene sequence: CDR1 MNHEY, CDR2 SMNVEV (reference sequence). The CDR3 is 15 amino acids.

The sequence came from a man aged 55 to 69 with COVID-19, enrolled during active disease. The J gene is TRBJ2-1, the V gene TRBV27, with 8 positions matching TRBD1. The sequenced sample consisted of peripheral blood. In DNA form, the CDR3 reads TGTGCCAGCAGTTTACTCGGACAGGGTGGAAATGAGCAGTTCTTC. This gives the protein CASSLLGQGGNEQFF.